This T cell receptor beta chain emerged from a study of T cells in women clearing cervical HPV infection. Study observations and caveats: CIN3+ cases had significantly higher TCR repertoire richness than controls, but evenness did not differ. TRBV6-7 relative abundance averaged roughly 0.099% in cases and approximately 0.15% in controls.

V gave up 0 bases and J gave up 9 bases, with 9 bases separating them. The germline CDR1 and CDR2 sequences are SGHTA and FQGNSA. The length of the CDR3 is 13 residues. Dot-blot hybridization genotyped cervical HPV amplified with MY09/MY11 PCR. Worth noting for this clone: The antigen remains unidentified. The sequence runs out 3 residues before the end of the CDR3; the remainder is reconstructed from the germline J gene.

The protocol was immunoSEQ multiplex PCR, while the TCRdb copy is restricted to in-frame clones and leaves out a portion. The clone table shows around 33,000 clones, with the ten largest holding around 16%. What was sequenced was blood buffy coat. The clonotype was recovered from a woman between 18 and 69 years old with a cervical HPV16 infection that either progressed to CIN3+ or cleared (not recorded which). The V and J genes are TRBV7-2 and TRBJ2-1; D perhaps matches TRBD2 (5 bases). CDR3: CASSLALAGEQFF. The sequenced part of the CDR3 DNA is TGTGCCAGCAGCTTAGCGCTGGCGGGTGAG. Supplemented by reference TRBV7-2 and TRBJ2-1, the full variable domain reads GAGVSQSPSNKVTEKGKDVELRCDPISGHTALYWYRQSLGQGLEFLIYFQGNSAPDKSGLPSDRFSAERTGGSVSTLTIQRTQQEDSAVYLCASSLALAGEQFFGPGTRLTVL.